This T cell receptor (beta chain) originates from a study of neoadjuvant nivolumab and ipilimumab in lung cancer. Produced via immunoSEQ multiplex PCR; TCRdb's table is partial and in-frame only. Here the sample spans around 7,500 clones, approximately 88% being singletons. On this clone: Its target is unknown.

V lost 4 bases and J lost 6; bases outside the gene matches: 8. This CDR3 spans 14 amino acids. CDR1 is SGHDT, CDR2 YYEEEE, per germline. Study-wide points: Blood richness before therapy tracked richness in tumors resected after neoadjuvant therapy. TCR richness and clonality were higher in tumors than adjacent uninvolved lung.

V gene TRBV5-6 combines with J gene TRBJ2-7; 9 positions agree with TRBD1. The source material was tumor tissue, sampled after neoadjuvant nivolumab, alone or with ipilimumab, at or shortly before surgery. This TCR was sampled from an adult with non-small cell lung cancer. Some clones in this sample may be carry-over from other donors' samples. The CDR3, as DNA: TGTGCCAGCAGCCGATTTAAGGACAGGGGCGAGCAGTACTTC. Its translation: CASSRFKDRGEQYF.